The present entry profiles one T cell receptor beta chain with its context. Its target antigen remains unknown. Base qualities were left out, and no much larger clone turns up one base away. Using the deep immunoSEQ assay, TCR CDR3 regions were amplified from genomic DNA by multiplex PCR. Extracted genomic DNA from each cell subset was distributed evenly across all wells of several immunoSEQ 96-well plates, and each plate was treated as a replicate. For unsorted PBMC, around 290 ng of genomic DNA, equivalent to tens of thousands of T cell genomes, went into each replicate PCR. Ten immunoSEQ deep assay plates were used to sequence the unsorted PBMC genomic DNA. The purified libraries were quantified using a Qubit 3.0 fluorometer, sized with a Bioanalyzer 2100, and then quantified again using the KAPA Library Quantification kit. A separate single-read 150-cycle Illumina NextSeq 550 flow cell was used to sequence each immunoSEQ 96-well plate. In the paper's pipeline: The immunoSEQ output contained only junctional sequences without quality scores, so filtering could not match that applied to full-length reads. Sequences were annotated with PyIR, a Python wrapper for IgBLAST v1.9, using IMGT germline references to assign V/J genes and CDR3. Reads with weak V/J assignments (E-value above 1e-6), missing CDR3, stop codons, out-of-frame junctions, or ambiguous translated residues were removed. A V3J clonotype was defined by an identical inferred V gene, J gene, and CDR3 amino acid sequence. The percentage overlap between two repertoires was calculated by dividing the number of shared unique clonotypes by the size of the smaller repertoire. RTK rarefaction, the Chao1 estimator, and Recon v2.1 estimates of unobserved clonotypes were used to assess repertoire richness. The table was pulled from immuneACCESS by TCRdb, which kept in-frame rearrangements only. Such tables lose some clones; where checked, under half of the loss comes from unresolved V genes, and the rest has no known cause. The DNA gave D and trimming, while V, J and clone size come from that table. This sample comprises about 470,000 clones, roughly 77% of them detected only once. The top ten hold approximately 13% of the sample.

The sample originates from a study of shared clonotypes between healthy human individuals (dated by TCRdb to about 2020). Background on the whole study: The cohort comprised a couple of women and a few men aged 18 to 49 years. To estimate repertoire size and how much clonotypes are shared between individuals, the study performed deep sequencing of blood TCR repertoires from about five healthy adults. To increase sequencing depth and limit assay-specific biases, TCR repertoire library preparation and sequencing were carried out by different laboratories using diverse techniques. Leukapheresis yielded between about 0.85 and 10 billion PBMCs per donor. General study outcomes and caveats: Sampling was restricted to blood, and TCR repertoires in tissue are likely to differ from TCR repertoires in blood. Because the study included a small number of donors, the genetic and exposure-history diversity represented was limited. Pairwise subsampling indicated that sequencing depth was expected to affect the degree of clonotype sharing among donors.

Measured from the cysteine to the phenylalanine, the CDR3 is 14 residues long. Only the CDR3 part of the read is kept: 42 bases, read in frame from the first base. The CDR1 and CDR2 encoded by the germline V gene are SQVTM and ANQGSEA. Here V drops 4 bases and J drops 5 bases, and the junction holds 5 bases not matched to any gene. The donors were healthy, HIV-negative adults with no recently reported acute infections or vaccinations. Every donor was a Caucasian adult residing in Nashville, Tennessee, USA. For unsorted samples, approximately 84 million PBMCs were counted, and genomic DNA was extracted using the QIAamp DNA Blood Mini kit. Blood was collected by leukapheresis, and PBMCs were isolated by Ficoll-Histopaque density gradient centrifugation and then cryopreserved in liquid nitrogen vapor phase.

The rearranged chain carries TRBV29-1 and TRBJ1-5, with 10 junctional bases fitting TRBD1. The specimen sequenced was PBMCs. The receptor's source is a woman aged 40-49 years in good health. Some clones in this sample may be carry-over from other donors' samples. The DNA sequence is as follows: TGCAGCGTTGTGTATGGGACAGGGGATCAGCCCCAGCATTTT. Its coded protein is CSVVYGTGDQPQHF.